The clone carrying this TCR beta chain was found a few times. The entry originates in a study of T-cell reconstitution after alpha-beta-depleted transplantation in children. CDR3 length equals 14 residues. The V segment lost 4 bases and the J segment 5 bases; nucleotides outside the gene matches: 7. Germline V gene sequence: CDR1 SQVTM, CDR2 ANQGSEA. Unique molecular identifiers featured in how the TCRbeta library was prepared. TCRdb passed the PCR reads through MiXCR, listing each CDR3 protein once. The sample records about 980,000 distinct CDR3 sequences, under 30% being singletons. This clonotype was obtained from a boy under two years old who had a stem cell transplant for SCID, so the T cells may come from the graft donor. The starting material was PBMCs, mostly from graft donor cells, obtained 360 days after TCRalphabeta/CD19-depleted stem cell transplant. V gene TRBV29-1 combines with J gene TRBJ2-1; TRBD1 matches at 8 bases. The CDR3 nucleotides are TGCAGCGTTGCGCGACAGGGGTTCCACAATGAGCAGTTCTTC. Residues: CSVARQGFHNEQFF.